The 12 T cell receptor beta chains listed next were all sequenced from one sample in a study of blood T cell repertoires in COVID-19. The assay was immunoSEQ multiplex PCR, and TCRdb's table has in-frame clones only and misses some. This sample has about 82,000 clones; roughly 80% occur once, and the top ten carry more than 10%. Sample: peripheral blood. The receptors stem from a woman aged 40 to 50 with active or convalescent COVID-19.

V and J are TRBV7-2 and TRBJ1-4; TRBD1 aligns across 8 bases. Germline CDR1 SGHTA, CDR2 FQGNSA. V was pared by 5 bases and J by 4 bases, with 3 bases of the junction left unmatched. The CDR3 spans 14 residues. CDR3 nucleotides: TGTGCCAGCAGCAAGGGACAGGATAATGAAAAACTGTTTTTT. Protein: CASSKGQDNEKLFF.

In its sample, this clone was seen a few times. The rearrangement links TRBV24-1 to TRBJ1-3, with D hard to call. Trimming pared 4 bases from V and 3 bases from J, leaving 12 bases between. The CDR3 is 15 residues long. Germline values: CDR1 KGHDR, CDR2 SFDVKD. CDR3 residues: CATSDSRLGGNTIYF. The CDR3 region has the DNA TGTGCCACCAGTGACTCTAGACTTGGTGGAAACACCATATATTTT.

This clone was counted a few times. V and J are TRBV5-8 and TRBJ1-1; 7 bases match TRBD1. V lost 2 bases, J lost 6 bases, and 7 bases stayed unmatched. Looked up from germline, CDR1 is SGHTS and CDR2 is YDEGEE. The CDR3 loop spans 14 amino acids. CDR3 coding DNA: TGTGCCAGCAGCTTTCGGACAGGACTCTCTGAAGCTTTCTTT. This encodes CASSFRTGLSEAFF.

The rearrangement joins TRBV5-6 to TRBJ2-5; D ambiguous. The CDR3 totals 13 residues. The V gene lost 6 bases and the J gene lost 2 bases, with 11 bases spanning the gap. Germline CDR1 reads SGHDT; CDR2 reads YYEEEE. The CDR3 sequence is CASTRERQETQYF. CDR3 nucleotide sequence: TGTGCCAGCACCCGAGAGAGACAAGAGACCCAGTACTTC.

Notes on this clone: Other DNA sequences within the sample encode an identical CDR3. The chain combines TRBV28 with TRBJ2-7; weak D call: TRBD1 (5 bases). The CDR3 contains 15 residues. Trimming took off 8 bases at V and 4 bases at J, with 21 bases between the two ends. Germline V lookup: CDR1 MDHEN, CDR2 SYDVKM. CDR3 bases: TGTGCCAGCGTCTCAGGGCAGAATGTGAGATACGAGCAGTACTTC. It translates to CASVSGQNVRYEQYF.

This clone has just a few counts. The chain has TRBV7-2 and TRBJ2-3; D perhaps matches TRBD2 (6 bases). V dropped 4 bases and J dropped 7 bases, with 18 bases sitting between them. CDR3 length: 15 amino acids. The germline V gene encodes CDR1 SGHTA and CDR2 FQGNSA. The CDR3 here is CASSSTGTAQNTQYF. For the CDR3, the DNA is TGTGCCAGCAGCTCTACCGGGACTGCACAAAATACGCAGTATTTT.

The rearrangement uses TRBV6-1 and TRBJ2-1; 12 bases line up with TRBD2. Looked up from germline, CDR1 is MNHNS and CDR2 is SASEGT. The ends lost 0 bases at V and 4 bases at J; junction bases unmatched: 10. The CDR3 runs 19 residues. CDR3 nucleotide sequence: TGTGCCAGCAGTGAAGCGCTCGGGACTAGCGGGCTCGGATACAATGAGCAGTTCTTC. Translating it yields CASSEALGTSGLGYNEQFF.

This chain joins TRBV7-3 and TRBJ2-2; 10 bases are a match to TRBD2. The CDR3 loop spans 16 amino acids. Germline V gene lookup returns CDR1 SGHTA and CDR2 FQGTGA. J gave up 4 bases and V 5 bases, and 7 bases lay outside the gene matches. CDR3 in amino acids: CASSPLSGGPTGELFF. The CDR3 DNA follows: TGTGCCAGCAGCCCCCTTAGCGGGGGGCCCACCGGGGAGCTGTTTTTT.

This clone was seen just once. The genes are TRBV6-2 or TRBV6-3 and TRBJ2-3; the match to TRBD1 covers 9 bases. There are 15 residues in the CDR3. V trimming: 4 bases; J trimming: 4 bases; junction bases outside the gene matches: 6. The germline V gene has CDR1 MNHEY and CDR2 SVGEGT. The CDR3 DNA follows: TGTGCCAGCAGTTTATCCTGGACAGGGGCAGATACGCAGTATTTT. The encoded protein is CASSLSWTGADTQYF.

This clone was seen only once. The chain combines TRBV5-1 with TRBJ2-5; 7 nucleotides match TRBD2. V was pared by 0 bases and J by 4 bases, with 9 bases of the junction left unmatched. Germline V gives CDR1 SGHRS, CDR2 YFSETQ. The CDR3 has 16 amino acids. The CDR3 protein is CASSLEAGRVRETQYF. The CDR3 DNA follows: TGCGCCAGCAGCTTGGAAGCGGGGAGGGTTCGAGAGACCCAGTACTTC. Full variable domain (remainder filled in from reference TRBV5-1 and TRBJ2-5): KAGVTQTPRYLIKTRGQQVTLSCSPISGHRSVSWYQQTPGQGLQFLFEYFSETQRNKGNFPGRFSGRQFSNSRSEMNVSTLELGDSALYLCASSLEAGRVRETQYFGPGTRLLVL.

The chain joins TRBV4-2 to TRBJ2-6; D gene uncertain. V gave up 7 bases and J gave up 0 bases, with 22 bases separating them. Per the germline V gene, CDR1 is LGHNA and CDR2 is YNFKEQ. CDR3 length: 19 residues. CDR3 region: CASTLSLAVRYSGANVLTF. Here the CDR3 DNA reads TGTGCCAGCACTCTCAGTTTGGCGGTACGTTACTCTGGGGCCAACGTCCTGACTTTC.

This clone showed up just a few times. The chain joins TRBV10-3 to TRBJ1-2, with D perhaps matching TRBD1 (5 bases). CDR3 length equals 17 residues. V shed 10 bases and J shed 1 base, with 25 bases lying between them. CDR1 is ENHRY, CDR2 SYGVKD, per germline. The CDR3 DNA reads TGTGCCAGTCATTCCCCCGGACAAGGAGATTTTAACTATGGCTACACCTTC. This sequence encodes CASHSPGQGDFNYGYTF.